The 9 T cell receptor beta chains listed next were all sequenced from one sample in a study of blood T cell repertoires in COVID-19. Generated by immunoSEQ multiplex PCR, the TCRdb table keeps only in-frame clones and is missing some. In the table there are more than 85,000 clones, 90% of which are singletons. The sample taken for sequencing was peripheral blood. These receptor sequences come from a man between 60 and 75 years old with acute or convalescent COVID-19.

The DNA of the CDR3 is TGTGCCATCAGGGGACAGGTGGATTCGGGCTACACCTTC. Residues: CAIRGQVDSGYTF. The chain is built from TRBV10-3 and TRBJ1-2, with 8 bases lining up with TRBD1. Looked up from germline, CDR1 is ENHRY and CDR2 is SYGVKD. V trimming: 6 bases; J trimming: 8 bases; junction bases outside the gene matches: 8. The CDR3 consists of 13 residues.

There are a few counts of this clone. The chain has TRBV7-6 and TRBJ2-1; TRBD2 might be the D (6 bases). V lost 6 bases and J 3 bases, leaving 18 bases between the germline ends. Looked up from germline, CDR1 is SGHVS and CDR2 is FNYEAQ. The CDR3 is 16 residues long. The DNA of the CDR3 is TGTGCCAGCAGTTTGACGCAGGGACTGGGCTACAATGAGCAGTTCTTC. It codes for CASSLTQGLGYNEQFF. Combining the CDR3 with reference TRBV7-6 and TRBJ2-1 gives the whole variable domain GAGVSQSPRYKVTKRGQDVALRCDPISGHVSLYWYRQALGQGPEFLTYFNYEAQQDKSGLPNDRFSAERPEGSISTLTIQRTEQRDSAMYRCASSLTQGLGYNEQFFGPGTRLTVL.

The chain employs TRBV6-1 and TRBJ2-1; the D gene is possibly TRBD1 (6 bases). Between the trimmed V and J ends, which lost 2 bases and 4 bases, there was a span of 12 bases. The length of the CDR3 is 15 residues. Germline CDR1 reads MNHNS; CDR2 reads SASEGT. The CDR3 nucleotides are TGTGCCAGCAGTGAATTCCAGGACAGATACAATGAGCAGTTCTTC. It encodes CASSEFQDRYNEQFF.

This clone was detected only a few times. The CDR3 DNA is TGTGCCAGCAGCACCTACTCCGTCCCCCTTAGTGAGCAGTACTTC. Its protein product is CASSTYSVPLSEQYF. The rearrangement links TRBV9 to TRBJ2-7, with D hard to call. Between the trimmed V and J ends, which lost 4 bases and 7 bases, there was a span of 21 bases. The V gene's germline CDR1 is SGDLS and CDR2 YYNGEE. CDR3 length: 15 amino acids. The full variable domain, rest sourced from reference TRBV9 and TRBJ2-7, is DSGVTQTPKHLITATGQRVTLRCSPRSGDLSVYWYQQSLDQGLQFLIQYYNGEERAKGNILERFSAQQFPDLHSELNLSSLELGDSALYFCASSTYSVPLSEQYFGPGTRLTVT.

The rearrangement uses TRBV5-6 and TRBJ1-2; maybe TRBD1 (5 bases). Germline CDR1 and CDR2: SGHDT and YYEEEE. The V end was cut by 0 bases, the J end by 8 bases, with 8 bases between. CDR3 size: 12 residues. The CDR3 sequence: CASSLDRIGYTF. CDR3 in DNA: TGTGCCAGCAGCTTGGACAGGATAGGCTACACCTTC.

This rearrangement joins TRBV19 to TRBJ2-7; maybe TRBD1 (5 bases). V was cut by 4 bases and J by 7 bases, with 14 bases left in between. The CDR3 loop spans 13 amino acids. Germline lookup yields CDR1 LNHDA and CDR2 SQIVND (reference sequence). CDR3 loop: CASSTPTEVEQYF. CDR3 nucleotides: TGTGCCAGTAGTACCCCGACAGAAGTGGAGCAGTACTTC.

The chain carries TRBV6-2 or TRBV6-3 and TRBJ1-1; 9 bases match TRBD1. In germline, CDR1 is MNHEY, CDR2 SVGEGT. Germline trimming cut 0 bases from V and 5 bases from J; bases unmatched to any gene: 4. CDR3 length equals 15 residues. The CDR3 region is CASSYSQGALTEAFF. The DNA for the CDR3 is TGTGCCAGCAGTTACTCACAGGGGGCGCTTACTGAAGCTTTCTTT.

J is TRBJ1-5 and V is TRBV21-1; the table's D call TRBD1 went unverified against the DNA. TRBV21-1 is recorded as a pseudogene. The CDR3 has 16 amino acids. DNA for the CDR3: TGTGCCAGCAGCAAACCAATTGGACAGGGGAATCAGCCCCAGCATTTT. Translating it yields CASSKPIGQGNQPQHF.

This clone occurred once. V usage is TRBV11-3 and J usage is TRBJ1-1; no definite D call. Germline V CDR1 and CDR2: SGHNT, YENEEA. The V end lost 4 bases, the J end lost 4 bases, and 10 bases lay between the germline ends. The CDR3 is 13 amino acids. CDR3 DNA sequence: TGTGCCAGCAGCTACGCGGAGGGCACTGAAGCTTTCTTT. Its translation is CASSYAEGTEAFF.